This T cell receptor (beta chain) stems from a study of blood T cell repertoires in COVID-19. Looking at the study overall: Samples representing acute and convalescent COVID-19 were sourced from the United States, Italy and Spain. PBMCs, B-cell-depleted T cells, or T cells provided the cDNA or gDNA that made up the material.

In the source study's methods: By means of reference gene primer amplification, nucleated cell counts were estimated. Clones were sequenced by immunoSEQ multiplex PCR, and TCRdb holds only the in-frame ones, with some missing. That table is the source of V, J and clone size, and D and trimming were worked out from the DNA. The sample yields more than 110,000 clones, 80% to 90% seen once. Germline V gene sequence: CDR1 MDHEN, CDR2 SYDVKM. Trimming stripped 4 bases from V and 4 bases from J, with 10 bases between. CDR3 length: 13 residues. Sequencing was done on a sample of peripheral blood. The chain joins TRBV28 to TRBJ1-1, with D perhaps TRBD1 (5 bases). The receptor's source is a man aged 60 to 75 with active or convalescent COVID-19. Here the CDR3 DNA reads TGTGCCAGCAGTTCGGGACTGAGCACTGAAGCTTTCTTT. It yields the protein CASSSGLSTEAFF.